Shown below are 14 T cell receptor beta chains from a single sample sequenced in a study of blood T cells in healthy people across ages (dated by TCRdb to between 2015 and 2016). The library was generated by 5' RACE. Reads for this sample came from an Illumina HiSeq 2500. A second PCR of 7 to 11 cycles was performed with a sample-barcoded 5' primer and a J-beta primer mix. The public reads were reprocessed in TCRdb via fastp at Q25 and MiXCR, keeping in-frame beta chains. Merged by CDR3 protein, the rows form single entries marked with the most common genes and DNA. The sample data list 650,000 to 700,000 distinct CDR3 sequences, and under 65% of these were observed just once. The ten top clones hold around an eighth of the sample. The source material was blood. Every receptor here comes from a woman older than 75 in good health.

A word on this clonotype: This may be a read error, as it is one base from a much larger clone. The CDR3, as DNA: TGTGCCAGCAGACCCAGGACATACGACGAGCAGTACTTC. It encodes CASRPRTYDEQYF. This chain uses TRBV27 with TRBJ2-5; the D gene is possibly TRBD1 (5 bases). The tail of the sequence fits TRBJ2-7 better, so the J call may be wrong. From germline, CDR1 is MNHEY and CDR2 SMNVEV (reference sequence). CDR3 size: 13 residues.

The sample holds a few counts of this clonotype. V gene TRBV21-1 combines with J gene TRBJ2-2; TRBD1, the D gene given by the table, was not confirmed from the DNA. TRBV21-1 is a known pseudogene. The CDR3 spans 21 residues. Here the CDR3 DNA reads TGTGCCAGCAGCAAAAGCCGTCAGGTTACACAGGGGACGAACAGGAAGGGGGAGCTGTTTTTT. Translated, it gives CASSKSRQVTQGTNRKGELFF.

As concerns this clonotype: Sequence at one end of the junction differs from germline and may be a read error. The chain uses TRBV28 and TRBJ2-7; D possibly matches TRBD1 or TRBD2 (5 bases each). This CDR3 region has 15 residues. Per the germline V gene, CDR1 is MDHEN and CDR2 is SYDVKM. CDR3 nucleotides: TGTACCAGCAGGCAGAGGGGTGGGTGGGACTACGAGCAGTACTTC. This codes for CTSRQRGGWDYEQYF.

This clonotype has ten or more counts. The chain recombines TRBV25-1 with TRBJ2-1; TRBD1 agrees at 7 bases. The CDR3 runs to 16 residues. V lost 2 bases and J lost 1; bases outside the gene matches: 5. Looked up from germline, CDR1 is MGHDK and CDR2 is SYGVNS. The CDR3 bases are TGTGCCAGCAGTGAACCTCCAGGGGGTTCCTACAATGAGCAGTTCTTC. This sequence encodes CASSEPPGGSYNEQFF.

To note about this clonotype: A much larger clone sits a single nucleotide away, making a read error possible. This chain links TRBV12-3 or TRBV12-4 with TRBJ2-2; either TRBD1 or TRBD2 may supply D (5 bases each). V was shortened by 5 bases and J by 6 bases, with 22 bases between the two germline ends. This CDR3 has 17 residues. The CDR3 reads CASSGAENPRGAGELFF. The CDR3 DNA sequence: TGTGCCAGCAGTGGCGCAGAGAACCCCCGAGGGGCCGGGGAGCTGTTTTTT.

The rearrangement uses TRBV18 and TRBJ1-4; D is undetermined. Trimming stripped 3 bases from V and 4 bases from J, with 12 bases between. Germline V gene lookup returns CDR1 KGHSH and CDR2 LQKENI. The CDR3 totals 15 residues. The CDR3 nucleotides are TGTGCCAGCTCACCCCCGAGGGCGGGTAATGAAAAACTGTTTTTT. Residues: CASSPPRAGNEKLFF.

V gene TRBV7-8 combines with J gene TRBJ2-1, with 9 bases aligning to TRBD2. V was pared by 4 bases and J by 8 bases, with 9 bases of the junction left unmatched. The CDR3 consists of 15 residues. In germline, CDR1 is SGHVS, CDR2 FQNEAQ. CDR3 DNA sequence: TGTGCCAGCAGCTCGATAGCGGGAGTGGGCTATGAGCAGTTCTTC. Its translation is CASSSIAGVGYEQFF.

The chain joins TRBV12-3 or TRBV12-4 to TRBJ2-3; 10 positions agree with TRBD2. Losses at the gene ends were 7 bases for V and 1 base for J; bases not matched to a gene: 5. The CDR3 runs 15 residues. Here the CDR3 reads CASTSSGSGTDTQYF. CDR3 nucleotide sequence: TGTGCCAGCACCTCTAGCGGGAGCGGCACAGATACGCAGTATTTT.

This clonotype appeared a single time. The chain employs TRBV27 and TRBJ1-2; unclear D gene. The germline gives CDR1 MNHEY, CDR2 SMNVEV (reference sequence). V lost 8 bases and J lost 4, with 17 bases in between. The CDR3 length is 14 residues. CDR3 residues: CASRDGSGSYGYTF. For the CDR3, the DNA is TGTGCCAGCCGTGATGGCTCTGGGTCCTATGGCTACACCTTC.

The J gene is TRBJ2-2, the V gene TRBV11-1; D possibly corresponds to TRBD1 (6 bases). Germline assignment: CDR1 SGHAT and CDR2 FQDESV (reference sequence). The V end lost 1 base, the J end lost 3 bases, and 12 bases lay between the germline ends. CDR3 length: 16 amino acids. CDR3 nucleotide sequence: TGTGCCAGCAGCTTAGGTCCCAGGGGAGACACCGGGGAGCTGTTTTTT. Translating it yields CASSLGPRGDTGELFF.

V and J are TRBV7-9 and TRBJ2-3; D is undetermined. In germline, CDR1 is SEHNR, CDR2 FQNEAQ (reference sequence). The CDR3 is 14 amino acids. Between the trimmed V and J ends, which lost 5 bases and 2 bases, there was a span of 11 bases. CDR3 protein: CASSPRQDTDTQYF. CDR3 bases: TGTGCCAGCAGCCCTAGGCAGGACACAGATACGCAGTATTTT.

The J gene is TRBJ2-1, the V gene TRBV3-1; 9 bases map to TRBD2. The CDR3 has 16 residues. The trim removed 0 bases at V and 3 bases at J, leaving 3 bases unmatched. Germline V gene lookup returns CDR1 LGHDT and CDR2 YNNKEL (reference sequence). The CDR3 is CASSQERRGGYNEQFF. In nucleotides, the CDR3 is TGTGCCAGCAGCCAAGAAAGGCGGGGGGGCTACAATGAGCAGTTCTTC.

This chain joins TRBV4-2 and TRBJ2-5, with TRBD2 matching over 13 bases. This CDR3 is 15 amino acids long. Germline V lookup: CDR1 LGHNA, CDR2 YNFKEQ. V lost 8 bases, J lost 4 bases, and 7 bases stayed unmatched. CDR3 in amino acids: CASAGTSGIGETQYF. DNA for the CDR3: TGTGCCAGCGCCGGGACTAGCGGGATCGGAGAGACCCAGTACTTC.

This clonotype was observed a few times. The chain has TRBV29-1 and TRBJ2-7; 12 bases are a match to TRBD1. J gave up 7 bases and V 3 bases, and 4 bases lay outside the gene matches. The germline V gene has CDR1 SQVTM and CDR2 ANQGSEA. There are 13 residues in the CDR3. The CDR3 region is CSVEGQGANEQYF. DNA for the CDR3: TGCAGCGTTGAGGGACAGGGGGCAAATGAGCAGTACTTC.